The sequence of this T cell receptor beta chain was determined in a study of T-cell reconstitution after alpha-beta-depleted transplantation in children. This clonotype was seen a few times. Preparation of the TCRbeta library was carried out with unique molecular identifiers. MiXCR was run by TCRdb on the PCR reads, yielding one entry per CDR3 protein. The sample contains about 500,000 distinct CDR3 sequences, approximately 10% of which appear only once. The CDR3 runs to 18 residues. V shed 3 bases and J shed 5 bases, with 22 bases lying between them. This TCR was recovered from a female patient under 10 years old who had a stem cell transplant for aplastic anemia, so the T cells may come from the graft donor. The source material was PBMCs, mostly from graft donor cells, sampled 180 days after TCRalphabeta/CD19-depleted stem cell transplant. The chain recombines TRBV12-3 or TRBV12-4 with TRBJ2-2, with a tentative D call TRBD2 (5 bases). The CDR3 coding sequence is TGTGCCAGCAGTTTCTCCCCGGGGTTAGCGACCGGAACCGGGGAGCTGTTTTTT. Protein product: CASSFSPGLATGTGELFF.